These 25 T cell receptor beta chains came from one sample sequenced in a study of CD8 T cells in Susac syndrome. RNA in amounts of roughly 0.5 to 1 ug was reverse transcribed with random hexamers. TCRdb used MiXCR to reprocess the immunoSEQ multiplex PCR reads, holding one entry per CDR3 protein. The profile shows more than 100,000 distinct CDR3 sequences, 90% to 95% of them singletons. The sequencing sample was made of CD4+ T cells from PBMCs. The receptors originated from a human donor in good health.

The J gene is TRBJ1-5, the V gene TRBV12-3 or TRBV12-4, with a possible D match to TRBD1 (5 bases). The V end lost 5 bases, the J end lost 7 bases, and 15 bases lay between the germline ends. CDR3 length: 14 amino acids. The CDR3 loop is CASSLGAGIQPQHF. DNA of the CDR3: TGTGCCAGCAGTCTAGGGGCGGGAATCCAGCCCCAGCATTTT.

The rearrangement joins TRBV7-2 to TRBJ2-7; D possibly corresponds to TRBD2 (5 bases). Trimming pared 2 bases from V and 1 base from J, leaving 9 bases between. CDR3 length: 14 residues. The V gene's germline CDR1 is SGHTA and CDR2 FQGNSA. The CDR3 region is CASSLRRLSYEQYF. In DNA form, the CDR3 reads TGTGCCAGCAGCTTAAGGAGGCTATCCTACGAGCAGTACTTC.

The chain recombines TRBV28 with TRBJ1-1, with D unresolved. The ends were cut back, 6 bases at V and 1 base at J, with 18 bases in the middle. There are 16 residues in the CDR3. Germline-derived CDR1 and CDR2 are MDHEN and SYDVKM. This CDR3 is CASSVQLGGGNTEAFF. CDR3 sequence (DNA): TGTGCCAGCAGCGTACAACTTGGAGGCGGGAACACTGAAGCTTTCTTT.

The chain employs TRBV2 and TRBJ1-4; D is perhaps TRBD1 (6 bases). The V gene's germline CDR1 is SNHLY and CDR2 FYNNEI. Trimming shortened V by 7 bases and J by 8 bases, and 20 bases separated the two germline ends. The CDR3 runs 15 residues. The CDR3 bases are TGTGCCAGCAACGTACAGGGAGAAGGTAGCGAAAAACTGTTTTTT. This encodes CASNVQGEGSEKLFF.

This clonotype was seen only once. CDR3 protein: CASSTGQSIAKNIQYF. DNA for the CDR3: TGTGCCAGCAGTACCGGACAGTCTATAGCCAAAAACATTCAGTACTTC. The rearrangement joins TRBV12-3 or TRBV12-4 to TRBJ2-4; TRBD1 is a possible D gene (6 bases). The V and J ends lost 5 bases and 0 bases respectively, with 14 bases between them. CDR3 length: 16 residues.

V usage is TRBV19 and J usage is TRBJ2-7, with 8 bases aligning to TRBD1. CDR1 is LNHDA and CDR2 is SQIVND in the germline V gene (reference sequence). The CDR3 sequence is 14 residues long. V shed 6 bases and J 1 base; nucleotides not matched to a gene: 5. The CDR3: CASRPGQGSYEQYF. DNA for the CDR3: TGTGCCAGTAGGCCCGGACAGGGATCCTACGAGCAGTACTTC.

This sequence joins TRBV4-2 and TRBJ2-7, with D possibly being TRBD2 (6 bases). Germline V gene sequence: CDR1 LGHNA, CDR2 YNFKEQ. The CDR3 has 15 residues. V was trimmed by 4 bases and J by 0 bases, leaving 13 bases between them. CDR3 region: CASSPNGGSSYEQYF. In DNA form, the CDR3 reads TGTGCCAGCAGCCCCAACGGGGGAAGCTCCTACGAGCAGTACTTC.

The CDR3 DNA sequence: TGTGCCAGCAGCTCTACTAGCGGCCCATGGGAGCAGTACTTC. Translated, it gives CASSSTSGPWEQYF. The chain joins TRBV7-2 to TRBJ2-7; 8 bases match TRBD2. CDR1 and CDR2 (germline): SGHTA, FQGNSA. The V and J ends lost 4 bases and 7 bases, in that order; junction bases with no gene match: 9. This CDR3 is built from 14 residues.

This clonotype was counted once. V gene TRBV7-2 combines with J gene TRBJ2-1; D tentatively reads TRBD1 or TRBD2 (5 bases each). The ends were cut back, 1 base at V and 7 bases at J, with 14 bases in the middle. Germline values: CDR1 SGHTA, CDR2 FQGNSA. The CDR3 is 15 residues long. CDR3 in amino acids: CASSLEGSKGNEQFF. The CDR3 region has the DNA TGTGCCAGCAGCTTAGAGGGGAGCAAGGGGAATGAGCAGTTCTTC.

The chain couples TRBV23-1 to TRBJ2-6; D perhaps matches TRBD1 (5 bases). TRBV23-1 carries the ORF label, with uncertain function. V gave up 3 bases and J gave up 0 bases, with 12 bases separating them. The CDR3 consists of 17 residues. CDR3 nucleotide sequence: TGCGCCAGCAGTCAGGGGCAGGGCAACTCTGGGGCCAACGTCCTGACTTTC. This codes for CASSQGQGNSGANVLTF.

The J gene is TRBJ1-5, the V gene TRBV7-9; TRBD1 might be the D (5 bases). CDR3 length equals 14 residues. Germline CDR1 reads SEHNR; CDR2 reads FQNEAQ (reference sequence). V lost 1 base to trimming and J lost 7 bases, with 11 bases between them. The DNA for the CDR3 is TGTGCCAGCAGCTTAGGGCCGAAGGGGCAGCCCCAGCATTTT. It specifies CASSLGPKGQPQHF.

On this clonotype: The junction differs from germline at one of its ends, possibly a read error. The CDR3 region is CASSGEGFDRVHF. CDR3 in DNA: TGTGCCAGCTCTGGTGAGGGTTTTGACAGGGTACACTTC. The chain joins TRBV2 to TRBJ2-7; 7 nucleotides match TRBD1. This CDR3 has 13 amino acids. CDR1 is SNHLY, CDR2 FYNNEI, per germline.

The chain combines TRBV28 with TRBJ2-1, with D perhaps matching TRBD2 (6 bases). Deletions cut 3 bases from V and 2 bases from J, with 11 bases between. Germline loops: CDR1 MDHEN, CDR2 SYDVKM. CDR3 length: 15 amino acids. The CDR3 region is CASSLGGNTYNEQFF. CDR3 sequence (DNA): TGTGCCAGCAGTTTGGGCGGGAACACCTACAATGAGCAGTTCTTC.

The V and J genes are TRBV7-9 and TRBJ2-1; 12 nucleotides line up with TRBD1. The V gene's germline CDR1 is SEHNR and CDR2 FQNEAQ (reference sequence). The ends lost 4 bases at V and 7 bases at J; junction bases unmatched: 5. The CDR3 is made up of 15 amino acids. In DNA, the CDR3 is TGTGCCAGCAGCTCGCGGGACAGGGGGCATAATGAGCAGTTCTTC. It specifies CASSSRDRGHNEQFF.

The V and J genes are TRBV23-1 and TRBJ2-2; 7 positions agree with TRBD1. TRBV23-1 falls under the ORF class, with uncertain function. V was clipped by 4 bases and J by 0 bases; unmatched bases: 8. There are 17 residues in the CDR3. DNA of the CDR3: TGCGCCAGCAGTCGACAGGGTGGACCATCGAACACCGGGGAGCTGTTTTTT. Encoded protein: CASSRQGGPSNTGELFF.

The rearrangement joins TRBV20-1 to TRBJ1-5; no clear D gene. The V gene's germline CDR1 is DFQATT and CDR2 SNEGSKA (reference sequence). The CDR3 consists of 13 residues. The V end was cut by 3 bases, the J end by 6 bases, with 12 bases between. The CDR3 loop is CSARHFNGQPQHF. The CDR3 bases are TGCAGTGCTAGGCACTTCAACGGTCAGCCCCAGCATTTT.

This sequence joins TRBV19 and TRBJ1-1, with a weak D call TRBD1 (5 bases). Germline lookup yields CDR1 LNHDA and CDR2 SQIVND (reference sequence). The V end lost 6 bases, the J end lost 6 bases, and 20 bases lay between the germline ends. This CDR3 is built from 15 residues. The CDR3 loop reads CASSNRQRSNAEAFF. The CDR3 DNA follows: TGTGCCAGTAGCAACCGACAGCGATCTAACGCTGAAGCTTTCTTT.

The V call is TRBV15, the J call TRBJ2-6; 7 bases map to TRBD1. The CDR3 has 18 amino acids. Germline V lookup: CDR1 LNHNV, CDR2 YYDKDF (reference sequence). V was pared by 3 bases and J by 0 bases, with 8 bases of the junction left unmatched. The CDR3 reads CATSRPGQLLSGANVLTF. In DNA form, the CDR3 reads TGTGCCACCAGCAGGCCGGGACAGCTTCTCTCTGGGGCCAACGTCCTGACTTTC.

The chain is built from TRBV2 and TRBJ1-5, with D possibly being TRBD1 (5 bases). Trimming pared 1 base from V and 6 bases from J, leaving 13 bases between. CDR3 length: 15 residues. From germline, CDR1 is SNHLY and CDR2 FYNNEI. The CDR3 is CASSEGRAGGQPQHF. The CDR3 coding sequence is TGTGCCAGCAGTGAAGGCAGGGCAGGAGGTCAGCCCCAGCATTTT.

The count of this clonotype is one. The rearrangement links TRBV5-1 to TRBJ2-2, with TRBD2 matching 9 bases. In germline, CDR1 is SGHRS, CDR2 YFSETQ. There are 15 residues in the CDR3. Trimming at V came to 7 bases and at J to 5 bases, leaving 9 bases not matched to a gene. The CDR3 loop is CASRTAGGPTGELFF. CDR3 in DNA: TGCGCCAGCCGGACAGCGGGAGGTCCTACCGGGGAGCTGTTTTTT.

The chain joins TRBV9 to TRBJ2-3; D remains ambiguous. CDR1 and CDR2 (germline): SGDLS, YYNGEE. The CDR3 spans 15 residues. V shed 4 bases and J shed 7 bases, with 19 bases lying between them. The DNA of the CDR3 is TGTGCCAGCAGCTATGACCCATCCCCACAAAATACGCAGTATTTT. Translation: CASSYDPSPQNTQYF.

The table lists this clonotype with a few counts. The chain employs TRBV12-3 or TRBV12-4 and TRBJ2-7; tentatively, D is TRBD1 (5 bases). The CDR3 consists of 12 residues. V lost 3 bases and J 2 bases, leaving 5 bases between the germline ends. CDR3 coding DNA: TGTGCCAGCAGTTTGACAGCCTACGAGCAGTACTTC. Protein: CASSLTAYEQYF.

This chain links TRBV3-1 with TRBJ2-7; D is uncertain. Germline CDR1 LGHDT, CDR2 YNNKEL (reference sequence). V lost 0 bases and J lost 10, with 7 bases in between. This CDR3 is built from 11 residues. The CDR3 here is CASSQEGRQYF. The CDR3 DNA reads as TGTGCCAGCAGCCAAGAAGGCAGACAGTACTTC.

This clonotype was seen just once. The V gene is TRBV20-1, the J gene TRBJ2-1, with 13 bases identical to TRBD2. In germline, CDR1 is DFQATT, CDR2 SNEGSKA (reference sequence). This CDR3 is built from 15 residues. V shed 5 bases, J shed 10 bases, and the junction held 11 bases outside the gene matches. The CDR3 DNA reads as TGCAGTGCTGGGGGGACTAGCGGGATGGGGAGGGAGCAGTTCTTC. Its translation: CSAGGTSGMGREQFF.

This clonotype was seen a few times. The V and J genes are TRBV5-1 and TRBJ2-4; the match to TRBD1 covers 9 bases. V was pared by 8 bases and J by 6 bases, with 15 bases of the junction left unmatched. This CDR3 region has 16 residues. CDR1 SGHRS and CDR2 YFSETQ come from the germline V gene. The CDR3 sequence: CASSPQTGGSGNIQYF. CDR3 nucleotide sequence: TGCGCCAGTAGCCCCCAAACAGGGGGCAGTGGAAACATTCAGTACTTC.